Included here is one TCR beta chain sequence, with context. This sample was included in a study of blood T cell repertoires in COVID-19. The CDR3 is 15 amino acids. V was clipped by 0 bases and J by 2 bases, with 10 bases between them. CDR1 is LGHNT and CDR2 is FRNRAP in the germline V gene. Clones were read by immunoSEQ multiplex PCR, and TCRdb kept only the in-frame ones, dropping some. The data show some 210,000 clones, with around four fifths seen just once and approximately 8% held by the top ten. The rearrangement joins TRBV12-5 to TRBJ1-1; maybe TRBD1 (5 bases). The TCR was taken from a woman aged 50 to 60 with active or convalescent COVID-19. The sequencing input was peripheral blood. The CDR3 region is CASGLVLGGNTEAFF. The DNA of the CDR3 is TGTGCTAGTGGTTTGGTACTCGGGGGAAACACTGAAGCTTTCTTT.